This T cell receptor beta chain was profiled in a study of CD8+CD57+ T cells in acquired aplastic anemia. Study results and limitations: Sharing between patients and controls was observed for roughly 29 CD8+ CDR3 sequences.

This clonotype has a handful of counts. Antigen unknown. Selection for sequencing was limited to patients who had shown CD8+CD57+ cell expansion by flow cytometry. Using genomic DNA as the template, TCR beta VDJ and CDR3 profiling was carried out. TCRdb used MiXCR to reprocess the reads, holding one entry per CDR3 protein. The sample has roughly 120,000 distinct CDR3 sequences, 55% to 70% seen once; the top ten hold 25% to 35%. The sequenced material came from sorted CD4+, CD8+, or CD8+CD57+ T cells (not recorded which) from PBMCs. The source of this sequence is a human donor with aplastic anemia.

The DNA of the CDR3 is TGTGCCAGTAGTCCGGGACTCCAAGAGACCCAGTACTTC. It encodes CASSPGLQETQYF. The chain joins TRBV19 to TRBJ2-5, with TRBD2 as a possible D gene (6 bases). There are 13 residues in the CDR3. V was clipped by 5 bases and J by 1 base, with 8 bases between them. Germline V gene lookup returns CDR1 LNHDA and CDR2 SQIVND (reference sequence). Full variable domain (outside the CDR3, taken from reference TRBV19 and TRBJ2-5): DGGITQSPKYLFRKEGQNVTLSCEQNLNHDAMYWYRQDPGQGLRLIYYSQIVNDFQKGDIAEGYSVSREKKESFPLTVTSAQKNPTAFYLCASSPGLQETQYFGPGTRLLVL.